This T cell receptor (beta chain) was obtained from a study of graft-versus-host responses after intestinal transplantation. Findings and limits, study-wide: Early HvG declines after transplant were associated with peak circulating GvH clone levels. Ileal or blood samples showed some GvH clones first, and such clones were also found in recipient marrow.

Concerning this clone: Its antigen is not known.

V was shortened by 5 bases and J by 0 bases, with 9 bases between the two germline ends. This CDR3 has 14 amino acids. Germline CDR1 is SNHLY and CDR2 is FYNNEI. Only in-frame clones appear in the TCRdb table, and some are missing; sequencing was by immunoSEQ multiplex PCR. The sample yields around 100,000 clones, 93% seen once. The sequencing used unstimulated CD8+ T cells sorted from spleen or lymph node cells, collected before intestinal transplant. The chain is built from TRBV2 and TRBJ2-3, with D tentatively TRBD2 (6 bases). The sequence was obtained from a human donor who received an intestinal transplant. CDR3 loop: CASSPGRSTDTQYF. The DNA of the CDR3 is TGTGCCAGCAGTCCCGGGAGAAGCACAGATACGCAGTATTTT.